The text below deals with one T cell receptor beta chain. What it binds is unknown. The entry originates in a study of long-term antiretroviral therapy in people with HIV. Looking at the study overall: The 2015 immediate-ART recommendation came about a decade after the earliest samples.

Survey-level resolution applied to immunoSEQ assay v3.0. Clones were read by immunoSEQ multiplex PCR, and TCRdb kept only the in-frame ones, dropping some. The repertoire has around 20,000 clones, around 86% of them found once; the top ten carry around 10%. The CDR3 is made up of 16 amino acids. With 0 bases removed from V and 2 bases from J, the gap between germline ends came to 15 bases. CDR1 and CDR2 (germline): SGHRS, YFSETQ. Overall study results and limits: Following ART, diversity rose but still fell short of transplant donor controls. Possibly under older ART regimens, blood was drawn between the mid-2000s and the late 2010s.

There was at least one pre-ART PBMC sample for each donor, plus at least two post-ART PBMC samples. The sequencing used unsorted PBMCs, collected 0.1 years before starting antiretroviral therapy. This TCR was recovered from a man aged 40-50 years with HIV. The rearrangement joins TRBV5-1 to TRBJ2-7; TRBD1 might be the D (5 bases). The CDR3 DNA is TGCGCCAGCAGCTTGGCCCTGGGTGTAGGGGCCTACGAGCAGTACTTC. This codes for CASSLALGVGAYEQYF.